This TCR beta chain is drawn from a study of blood T cell repertoires in COVID-19. Study-wide context: COVID-19 samples from acute and convalescent phases originated in the United States, Italy and Spain. Nucleic acid was either cDNA or gDNA, and it came from T cells, B-cell-depleted T cells, or PBMCs.

Original analysis: Amplification from reference gene primers served as the basis for estimated nucleated cell counts. The protocol was immunoSEQ multiplex PCR, while the TCRdb copy is restricted to in-frame clones and leaves out a portion. V and J calls plus clone size are reproduced from that table; the DNA served to infer D and trimming. Of 100,000 or so clones listed, 80% to 90% are singletons. V dropped 5 bases and J dropped 4 bases, with 6 bases sitting between them. The CDR3 totals 11 residues. Per germline, CDR1 MNHEY and CDR2 SMNVEV (reference sequence). Regarding this clone: Distinct nucleotide sequences in the sample also encode this CDR3.

The chain couples TRBV27 to TRBJ2-7; D remains ambiguous. This clonotype was obtained from a man in his forties or fifties with active or convalescent COVID-19. Sequencing was carried out using peripheral blood. The CDR3 protein is CASSNGYEQYF. CDR3 coding DNA: TGTGCCAGCAGTAACGGGTACGAGCAGTACTTC.